Below are 10 T cell receptor beta chains sequenced from a single sample in a study of shared clonotypes between healthy human individuals. Clones were sequenced by immunoSEQ multiplex PCR, and TCRdb holds only the in-frame ones, with some missing. This sample has about 2.4 million clones, with 80% to 95% found just once. The sample comprised naive CD4+ T cells from PBMCs. Regarding subset: CD45RA+ positively selected. These receptors all come from a man aged 18 to 30 in good health. Some clones in this sample may be carry-over from other donors' samples.

J is TRBJ1-6 and V is TRBV10-3; D not certain. The CDR3 totals 14 residues. Germline CDR1 is ENHRY and CDR2 is SYGVKD. Trimming removed 4 bases from V and 8 bases from J, with 12 bases in between. CDR3 amino acids: CAISATVTYSPLHF. The CDR3 region has the DNA TGTGCCATCAGTGCGACGGTTACCTATTCACCCCTCCACTTT.

The rearrangement links TRBV5-3 to TRBJ1-1; 7 bases fit TRBD1. TRBV5-3 is noted as an ORF with a role that remains uncertain. CDR3 size: 15 residues. V shed 5 bases and J 9 bases; nucleotides not matched to a gene: 16. CDR3 sequence reads: CARRVNRDSPWKAFF. DNA of the CDR3: TGTGCCAGAAGAGTAAACAGGGACAGCCCTTGGAAAGCTTTCTTT.

The V gene is TRBV7-9, the J gene TRBJ2-5; the D gene is possibly TRBD2 (7 bases). Deletions cut 4 bases from V and 2 bases from J, with 14 bases between. In germline, CDR1 is SEHNR, CDR2 FQNEAQ (reference sequence). This CDR3 has 15 residues. CDR3 sequence (DNA): TGTGCCAGCAGCTCACCGAGCGGGACACAAGAGACCCAGTACTTC. This sequence encodes CASSSPSGTQETQYF.

The rearrangement joins TRBV10-1 to TRBJ1-4; D is undetermined. Trimming left V 0 bases short and J 7 bases short, with 3 bases between. The CDR3 extends over 12 amino acids. Germline V gene lookup returns CDR1 WNHNN and CDR2 SYGVQD (reference sequence). The CDR3 DNA follows: TGCGCCAGCAGTGAGTCGGGTGAAAAACTGTTTTTT. Residues: CASSESGEKLFF.

J is TRBJ1-5 and V is TRBV27; 7 bases line up with TRBD1. The germline gives CDR1 MNHEY, CDR2 SMNVEV (reference sequence). Trimming at V came to 5 bases and at J to 1 base, leaving 8 bases not matched to a gene. The CDR3 runs 16 residues. Here the CDR3 DNA reads TGTGCCAGCAGTAAAAGACCGGGACAGAGCAATCAGCCCCAGCATTTT. It encodes CASSKRPGQSNQPQHF.

V and J are TRBV2 and TRBJ2-3; TRBD2 aligns across 14 bases. Germline CDR1 SNHLY, CDR2 FYNNEI. With V trimmed by 9 bases and J by 5 bases, 4 bases remained unmatched. CDR3 length equals 14 residues. CDR3 DNA: TGTGCCAGGGGGACTAGCGGGAGCTTAGATACGCAGTATTTT. Residues: CARGTSGSLDTQYF.

This clone showed up just once. The sample contains more than one DNA sequence encoding this CDR3. The genes are TRBV18 and TRBJ2-3, with a tentative D call TRBD2 (6 bases). This CDR3 has 14 amino acids. Trimming cost V 3 bases and J 2 bases, with 9 bases left between them. CDR1 is KGHSH and CDR2 is LQKENI in the germline V gene. The CDR3 sequence: CASSPTGDTDTQYF. In DNA, the CDR3 is TGTGCCAGCTCACCGACGGGGGACACAGATACGCAGTATTTT.

This rearrangement joins TRBV7-2 to TRBJ2-2, with D perhaps TRBD2 (6 bases). There are 14 residues in the CDR3. The germline CDR1 and CDR2 sequences are SGHTA and FQGNSA. V gave up 8 bases and J gave up 4 bases, with 14 bases separating them. CDR3 in amino acids: CASRGTGSTGELFF. Written as DNA, the CDR3 is TGTGCCAGCCGGGGGACGGGCTCCACCGGGGAGCTGTTTTTT. The full variable domain, completed using reference TRBV7-2 and TRBJ2-2, is GAGVSQSPSNKVTEKGKDVELRCDPISGHTALYWYRQSLGQGLEFLIYFQGNSAPDKSGLPSDRFSAERTGGSVSTLTIQRTQQEDSAVYLCASRGTGSTGELFFGEGSRLTVL.

The gene calls are TRBV4-1 and TRBJ2-3, with 10 bases matching TRBD2. Unmatched junction bases numbered 7, after V lost 1 base and J lost 6 bases. This CDR3 is 16 amino acids long. From germline, CDR1 is MGHRA and CDR2 YSYEKL. CDR3 sequence: CASSQGTSGRGDTQYF. CDR3 nucleotides: TGCGCCAGCAGCCAAGGGACTAGCGGCCGTGGGGATACGCAGTATTTT.

J is TRBJ2-3 and V is TRBV9; tentatively, D is TRBD1 or TRBD2 (7 bases each). This CDR3 has 15 residues. Germline V gives CDR1 SGDLS, CDR2 YYNGEE. V was pared by 5 bases and J by 3 bases, with 16 bases between. This CDR3 reads CASSGRGLPTDTQYF. The CDR3 DNA sequence: TGTGCCAGCAGTGGGAGGGGGCTTCCGACAGATACGCAGTATTTT.